This is a list of T cell receptor beta chains from one sample in a study of blood T cell repertoires in COVID-19. The data were produced by immunoSEQ multiplex PCR, yet TCRdb's version contains in-frame clones alone and is incomplete. The sample contains around 150,000 clones, approximately 84% of which appear only once. The source material was PBMCs or T cells enriched from blood (not recorded which). The receptors were gathered from a woman between 45 and 60 years old with acute COVID-19. The CDR3 runs from the conserved cysteine through the conserved F or W. Each record gives: CDR3 protein, CDR3 DNA, J gene, V gene, D gene, clone size. D genes are given only for firm matches. Only part of the rows carry a size: once, few, many, or a class if the clone is expanded.

CDR3aa: CASSPGVAAYEQYF
CDR3nt: TGTGCCAGCAGTCCGGGGGTAGCAGCCTACGAGCAGTACTTC
j_gene: TRBJ2-7
v_gene: TRBV27
d_gene: .
abundance: .

CDR3aa: CASSIGSGRRGKNIQYF
CDR3nt: TGTGCCAGTAGTATAGGAAGCGGGAGGAGGGGCAAAAACATTCAGTACTTC
j_gene: TRBJ2-4
v_gene: TRBV19
d_gene: TRBD2
abundance: .

CDR3aa: CASSQVGREELFF
CDR3nt: TGTGCCAGCAGCCAGGTCGGGCGGGAGGAGCTGTTTTTT
j_gene: TRBJ2-2
v_gene: TRBV4-2
d_gene: .
abundance: .

CDR3aa: CASSYRGGGTEAFF
CDR3nt: TGTGCCAGCAGTTACCGGGGGGGCGGGACTGAAGCTTTCTTT
j_gene: TRBJ1-1
v_gene: TRBV6-5
d_gene: .
abundance: .

CDR3aa: CASSIRQGGTEAFF
CDR3nt: TGTGCCAGCAGCATACGACAGGGCGGAACTGAAGCTTTCTTT
j_gene: TRBJ1-1
v_gene: TRBV13
d_gene: TRBD1
abundance: .

CDR3aa: CASSLAQEGASSYEQYF
CDR3nt: TGTGCCAGCAGCTTAGCGCAGGAGGGAGCGTCCTCCTACGAGCAGTACTTC
j_gene: TRBJ2-7
v_gene: TRBV7-9
d_gene: .
abundance: once

CDR3aa: CASSYWTGVMNTEAFF
CDR3nt: TGTGCCAGCAGCTACTGGACAGGGGTTATGAACACTGAAGCTTTCTTT
j_gene: TRBJ1-1
v_gene: TRBV14
d_gene: TRBD1
abundance: once

CDR3aa: CASSPGTGSETQYF
CDR3nt: TGTGCCAGCAGTCCAGGAACAGGCTCGGAGACCCAGTACTTC
j_gene: TRBJ2-5
v_gene: TRBV7-7
d_gene: .
abundance: .

CDR3aa: CASRTTWETTNTGELFF
CDR3nt: TGTGCCAGCAGAACAACGTGGGAGACGACGAACACCGGGGAGCTGTTTTTT
j_gene: TRBJ2-2
v_gene: TRBV11-3
d_gene: .
abundance: .

CDR3aa: CASSQSLTGGNTIYF
CDR3nt: TGTGCCAGCAGTCAATCTCTGACAGGTGGAAACACCATATATTTT
j_gene: TRBJ1-3
v_gene: TRBV2
d_gene: .
abundance: .

CDR3aa: CASSPLAAITGELFF
CDR3nt: TGTGCCAGTAGTCCCCTAGCGGCCATTACCGGGGAGCTGTTTTTT
j_gene: TRBJ2-2
v_gene: TRBV19
d_gene: TRBD2
abundance: .

CDR3aa: CAWSTDSYGANVLTF
CDR3nt: TGTGCCTGGAGTACAGACAGCTACGGGGCCAACGTCCTGACTTTC
j_gene: TRBJ2-6
v_gene: TRBV30
d_gene: .
abundance: .

CDR3aa: CASTTGGETQYF
CDR3nt: TGTGCCAGCACCACCGGGGGAGAGACCCAGTACTTC
j_gene: TRBJ2-5
v_gene: TRBV12-3/TRBV12-4
d_gene: .
abundance: .

CDR3aa: CASSQVQRTDTQYF
CDR3nt: TGTGCCAGCAGCCAAGTTCAGCGAACAGATACGCAGTATTTT
j_gene: TRBJ2-3
v_gene: TRBV14
d_gene: .
abundance: .

CDR3aa: CASSARGRNTGELFF
CDR3nt: TGTGCCAGCTCAGCCAGGGGGCGGAACACCGGGGAGCTGTTTTTT
j_gene: TRBJ2-2
v_gene: TRBV18
d_gene: TRBD1
abundance: .

CDR3aa: CASRLRTTSETQYF
CDR3nt: TGTGCCAGCAGACTTAGGACTACCTCAGAGACCCAGTACTTC
j_gene: TRBJ2-5
v_gene: TRBV2
d_gene: .
abundance: .

CDR3aa: CSADRGDGYTF
CDR3nt: TGCAGCGCCGACAGGGGCGATGGCTACACCTTC
j_gene: TRBJ1-2
v_gene: TRBV29-1
d_gene: TRBD1
abundance: .

CDR3aa: CASRLAGDTQYF
CDR3nt: TGTGCCAGCCGACTAGCGGGAGATACGCAGTATTTT
j_gene: TRBJ2-3
v_gene: TRBV19
d_gene: TRBD2
abundance: .

CDR3aa: CASSQGYYGYTF
CDR3nt: TGTGCCAGCAGCCAGGGGTACTATGGCTACACCTTC
j_gene: TRBJ1-2
v_gene: TRBV6-2/TRBV6-3
d_gene: .
abundance: .

CDR3aa: CASSPGGHEQYF
CDR3nt: TGTGCCAGCAGCCCTGGAGGACACGAGCAGTACTTC
j_gene: TRBJ2-7
v_gene: TRBV7-3
d_gene: .
abundance: .

CDR3aa: CASSLGATSSYNEQFF
CDR3nt: TGTGCCAGCAGCTTAGGGGCGACCAGCTCCTACAATGAGCAGTTCTTC
j_gene: TRBJ2-1
v_gene: TRBV7-2
d_gene: .
abundance: .

CDR3aa: CASSQRPGTGLVGQYF
CDR3nt: TGTGCCAGCAGCCAACGTCCCGGGACAGGGTTAGTTGGGCAGTACTTC
j_gene: TRBJ2-7
v_gene: TRBV3-1/TRBV3-2
d_gene: TRBD1
abundance: .

CDR3aa: CASSLVGGRGSYNEQFF
CDR3nt: TGTGCCAGCAGCTTAGTGGGCGGGAGGGGTTCCTACAATGAGCAGTTCTTC
j_gene: TRBJ2-1
v_gene: TRBV7-6
d_gene: TRBD2
abundance: .

CDR3aa: CASSQARGTSGSTDTQYF
CDR3nt: TGTGCCAGCAGCCAAGCAAGGGGGACTAGCGGTAGCACAGATACGCAGTATTTT
j_gene: TRBJ2-3
v_gene: TRBV3-1/TRBV3-2
d_gene: TRBD2
abundance: .

CDR3aa: CASSQVSSGSKDTQYF
CDR3nt: TGTGCCAGCAGCCAAGTCTCTAGCGGGAGCAAAGATACGCAGTATTTT
j_gene: TRBJ2-3
v_gene: TRBV3-1/TRBV3-2
d_gene: TRBD2
abundance: .

CDR3aa: CASSTTGRAEAFF
CDR3nt: TGTGCCAGCAGCACTACAGGGAGGGCTGAAGCTTTCTTT
j_gene: TRBJ1-1
v_gene: TRBV7-3
d_gene: .
abundance: .

CDR3aa: CASSRDSDGNQPQHF
CDR3nt: TGTGCCAGTAGTCGGGACAGCGATGGAAATCAGCCCCAGCATTTT
j_gene: TRBJ1-5
v_gene: TRBV19
d_gene: TRBD1
abundance: few

CDR3aa: CASSEAGWSEKLFF
CDR3nt: TGTGCCAGCAGTGAAGCGGGTTGGAGTGAAAAACTGTTTTTT
j_gene: TRBJ1-4
v_gene: TRBV2
d_gene: .
abundance: .

CDR3aa: CASSRDGQGAFF
CDR3nt: TGCGCCAGCAGCCGGGACGGACAGGGGGCTTTCTTT
j_gene: TRBJ1-1
v_gene: TRBV4-3
d_gene: TRBD1
abundance: .

CDR3aa: CASSFGGAGDTGELFF
CDR3nt: TGTGCCAGCAGCTTCGGTGGGGCGGGAGATACCGGGGAGCTGTTTTTT
j_gene: TRBJ2-2
v_gene: TRBV11-3
d_gene: TRBD2
abundance: .

CDR3aa: CARTDRGRGNQAFF
CDR3nt: TGCGCCAGGACCGACAGGGGGCGAGGAAATCAAGCTTTCTTT
j_gene: TRBJ1-1
v_gene: TRBV4-1
d_gene: TRBD1
abundance: few

CDR3aa: CASSLTVPGANYNEQFF
CDR3nt: TGCGCCAGCAGCTTGACCGTACCGGGAGCTAACTACAATGAGCAGTTCTTC
j_gene: TRBJ2-1
v_gene: TRBV5-1
d_gene: .
abundance: .

CDR3aa: CASSATGGEQFF
CDR3nt: TGTGCCAGCAGCGCGACCGGGGGTGAGCAGTTCTTC
j_gene: TRBJ2-1
v_gene: TRBV9
d_gene: .
abundance: once

CDR3aa: CATRRTGSDTQYF
CDR3nt: TGTGCCACCCGCCGGACAGGGTCAGATACGCAGTATTTT
j_gene: TRBJ2-3
v_gene: TRBV24-1
d_gene: TRBD1
abundance: .

CDR3aa: CAEAPGPTYNEQFF
CDR3nt: TGTGCCGAAGCGCCCGGCCCGACCTACAATGAGCAGTTCTTC
j_gene: TRBJ2-1
v_gene: TRBV27
d_gene: .
abundance: few

CDR3aa: CSASKADGYEQYF
CDR3nt: TGCAGTGCTAGTAAAGCGGATGGCTACGAGCAGTACTTC
j_gene: TRBJ2-7
v_gene: TRBV20-1
d_gene: .
abundance: .

CDR3aa: CASSRGQEAYQPQHF
CDR3nt: TGTGCCAGCAGTCGGGGACAGGAGGCTTATCAGCCCCAGCATTTT
j_gene: TRBJ1-5
v_gene: TRBV2
d_gene: TRBD1
abundance: .

CDR3aa: CASSSVGGANVLTF
CDR3nt: TGTGCCAGCAGCTCTGTTGGCGGGGCCAACGTCCTGACTTTC
j_gene: TRBJ2-6
v_gene: TRBV2
d_gene: .
abundance: .

CDR3aa: CASSLVTGHGYEQYF
CDR3nt: TGTGCCAGCAGCTTAGTTACGGGACACGGCTACGAGCAGTACTTC
j_gene: TRBJ2-7
v_gene: TRBV11-3
d_gene: .
abundance: few

CDR3aa: CASSVSRDGGSTVTGELFF
CDR3nt: TGTGCCAGCAGTGTATCCAGGGATGGCGGGAGTACGGTCACCGGGGAGCTGTTTTTT
j_gene: TRBJ2-2
v_gene: TRBV6-4
d_gene: TRBD2
abundance: few

CDR3aa: CASTPGQGAYGYTF
CDR3nt: TGTGCTAGTACGCCGGGACAGGGGGCTTATGGCTACACCTTC
j_gene: TRBJ1-2
v_gene: TRBV12-5
d_gene: TRBD1
abundance: .

CDR3aa: CASSLERLTDTQYF
CDR3nt: TGCGCCAGCAGCCTCGAGCGGCTCACAGATACGCAGTATTTT
j_gene: TRBJ2-3
v_gene: TRBV4-3
d_gene: .
abundance: .

CDR3aa: CASTLAGTTYEQYF
CDR3nt: TGTGCCAGCACTCTAGCGGGAACAACCTACGAGCAGTACTTC
j_gene: TRBJ2-7
v_gene: TRBV3-1/TRBV3-2
d_gene: TRBD2
abundance: .

CDR3aa: CAWRTLGTYEQYF
CDR3nt: TGTGCCTGGAGGACGTTGGGCACCTACGAGCAGTACTTC
j_gene: TRBJ2-7
v_gene: TRBV30
d_gene: .
abundance: once

CDR3aa: CASSYSIQGVKAFF
CDR3nt: TGTGCCAGCAGTTACTCGATACAGGGGGTTAAAGCTTTCTTT
j_gene: TRBJ1-1
v_gene: TRBV6-5
d_gene: TRBD1
abundance: .

CDR3aa: CASSASGTGTTGELFF
CDR3nt: TGCGCCAGCAGCGCGTCAGGGACAGGGACCACCGGGGAGCTGTTTTTT
j_gene: TRBJ2-2
v_gene: TRBV5-1
d_gene: TRBD1
abundance: .

CDR3aa: CASSSRPPGTSGTNEQYF
CDR3nt: TGCGCCAGCAGCTCACGACCGCCCGGGACTAGCGGGACCAACGAGCAGTACTTC
j_gene: TRBJ2-7
v_gene: TRBV5-1
d_gene: TRBD2
abundance: .

CDR3aa: CATSVGVGTEAFF
CDR3nt: TGTGCCACCAGTGTAGGGGTTGGTACTGAAGCTTTCTTT
j_gene: TRBJ1-1
v_gene: TRBV24-1
d_gene: .
abundance: .

CDR3aa: CATTRPGEYEQYF
CDR3nt: TGTGCCACGACCCGCCCAGGGGAATACGAGCAGTACTTC
j_gene: TRBJ2-7
v_gene: TRBV28
d_gene: .
abundance: .